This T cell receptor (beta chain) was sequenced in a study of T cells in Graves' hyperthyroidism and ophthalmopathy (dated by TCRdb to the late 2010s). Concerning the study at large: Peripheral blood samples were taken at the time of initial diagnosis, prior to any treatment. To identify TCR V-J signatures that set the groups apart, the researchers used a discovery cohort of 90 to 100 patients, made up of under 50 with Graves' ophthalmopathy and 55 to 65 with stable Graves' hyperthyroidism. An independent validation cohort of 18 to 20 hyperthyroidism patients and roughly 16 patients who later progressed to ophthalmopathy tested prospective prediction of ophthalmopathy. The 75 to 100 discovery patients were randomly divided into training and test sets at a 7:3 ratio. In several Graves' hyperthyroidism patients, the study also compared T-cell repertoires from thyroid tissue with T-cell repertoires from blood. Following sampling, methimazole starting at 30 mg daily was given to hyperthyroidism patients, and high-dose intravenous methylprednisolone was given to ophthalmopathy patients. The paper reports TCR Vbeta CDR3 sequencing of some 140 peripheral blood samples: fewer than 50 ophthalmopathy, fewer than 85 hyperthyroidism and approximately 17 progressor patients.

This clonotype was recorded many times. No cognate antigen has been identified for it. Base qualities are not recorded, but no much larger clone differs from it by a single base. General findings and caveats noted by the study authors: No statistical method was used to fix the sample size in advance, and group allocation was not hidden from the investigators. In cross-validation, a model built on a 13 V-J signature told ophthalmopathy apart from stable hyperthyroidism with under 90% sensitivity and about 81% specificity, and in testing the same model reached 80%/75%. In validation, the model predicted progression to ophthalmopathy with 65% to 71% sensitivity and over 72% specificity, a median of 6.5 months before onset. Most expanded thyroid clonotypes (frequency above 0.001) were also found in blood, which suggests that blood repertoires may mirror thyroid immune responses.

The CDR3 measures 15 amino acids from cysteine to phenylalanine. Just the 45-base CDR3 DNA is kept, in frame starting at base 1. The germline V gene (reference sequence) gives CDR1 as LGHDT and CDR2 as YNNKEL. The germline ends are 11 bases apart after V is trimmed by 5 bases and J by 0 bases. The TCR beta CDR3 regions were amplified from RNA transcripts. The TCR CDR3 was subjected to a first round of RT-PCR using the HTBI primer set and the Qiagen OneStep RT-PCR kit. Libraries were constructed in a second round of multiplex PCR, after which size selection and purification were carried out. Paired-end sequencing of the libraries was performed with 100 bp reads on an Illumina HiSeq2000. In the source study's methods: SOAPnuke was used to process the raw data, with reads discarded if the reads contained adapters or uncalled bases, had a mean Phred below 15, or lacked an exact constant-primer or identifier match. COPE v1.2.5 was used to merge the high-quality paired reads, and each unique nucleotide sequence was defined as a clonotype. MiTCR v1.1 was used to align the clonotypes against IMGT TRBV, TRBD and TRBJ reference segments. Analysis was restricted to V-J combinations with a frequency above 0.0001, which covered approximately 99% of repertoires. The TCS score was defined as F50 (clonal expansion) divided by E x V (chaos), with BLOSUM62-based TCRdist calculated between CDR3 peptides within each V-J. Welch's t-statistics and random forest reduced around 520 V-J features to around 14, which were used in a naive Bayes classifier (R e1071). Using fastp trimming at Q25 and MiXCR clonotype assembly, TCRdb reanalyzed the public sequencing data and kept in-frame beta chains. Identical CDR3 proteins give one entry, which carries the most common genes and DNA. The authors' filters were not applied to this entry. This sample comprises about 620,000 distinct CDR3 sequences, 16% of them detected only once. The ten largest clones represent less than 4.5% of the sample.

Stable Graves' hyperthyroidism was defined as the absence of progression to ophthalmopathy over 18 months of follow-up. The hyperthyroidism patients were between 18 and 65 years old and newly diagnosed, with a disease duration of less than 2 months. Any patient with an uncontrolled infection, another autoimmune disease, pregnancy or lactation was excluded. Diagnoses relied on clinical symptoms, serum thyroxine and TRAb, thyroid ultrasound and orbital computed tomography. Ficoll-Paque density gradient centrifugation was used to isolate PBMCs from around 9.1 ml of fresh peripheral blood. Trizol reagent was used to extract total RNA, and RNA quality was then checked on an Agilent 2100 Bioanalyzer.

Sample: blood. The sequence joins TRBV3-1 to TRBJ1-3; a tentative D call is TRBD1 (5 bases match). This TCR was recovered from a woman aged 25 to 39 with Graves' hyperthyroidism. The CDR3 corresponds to CASSGDADSGNTIYF. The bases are TGTGCCAGCAGCGGGGACGCTGACTCTGGAAACACCATATATTTT.